This T cell receptor beta chain came from a study of technical replicates of blood from a few donors (dated by TCRdb to 2016 to 2017). Concerning this clone: No antigen is known for it. Per-base qualities were not stored, and no clone one base away is much larger.

The library was obtained by the immunoSEQ multiplex PCR assay. The table comes from immuneACCESS by way of TCRdb, which keeps in-frame sequences with V and J called. Part of the clones is missing from these tables; in studies checked, under half for an unresolved V gene and the rest for unknown reasons. This sample gives roughly 82,000 clones in total; approximately 96% of them show up just once. The ten largest clones add up to 0.37% of the sample. This sequence originates from a human donor in good health. Specimen: T cells isolated from PBMCs.

Here is the DNA: TGTGCCTGGAGGAGGGGGGGGGAGCAGTACTTC. This codes for CAWRRGGEQYF. The chain is assembled from TRBV30 and TRBJ2-7; TRBD2 might be the D gene, on 7 matching bases. CDR1 and CDR2 (GTSNPN, SVGIG) derive from the germline V gene (reference sequence). Including cysteine and phenylalanine, the CDR3 has 11 amino acids. Kept here is only the CDR3 DNA, which spans 33 bases and is read in frame from base 1. The junction shows trimming of 3 bases on V and 7 bases on J, plus 10 bases between the germline ends.